This entry lists 20 T cell receptor beta chains sequenced from one sample in a study of T cell responses to AZD1222 COVID-19 vaccine. Clones were sequenced by immunoSEQ multiplex PCR, and TCRdb holds only the in-frame ones, with some missing. The table lists 150,000 or so clones, around 90% of them singletons. Specimen: peripheral blood, collected on day 0 of AZD1222 vaccination. These receptors were obtained from an adult in good health.

The chain combines TRBV7-9 with TRBJ2-7; 8 bases fit TRBD1. V trimming: 0 bases; J trimming: 6 bases; junction bases outside the gene matches: 7. This CDR3 comprises 15 residues. Per the germline V gene, CDR1 is SEHNR and CDR2 is FQNEAQ (reference sequence). CDR3 nucleotides: TGTGCCAGCAGCTTAGCGGACAGGGAGATTGGCGAGCAGTACTTC. It encodes CASSLADREIGEQYF.

The J gene is TRBJ2-1, the V gene TRBV4-1; 8 nucleotides align to TRBD2. CDR1 is MGHRA and CDR2 is YSYEKL in the germline V gene. The CDR3 contains 17 residues. J was trimmed by 7 bases and V by 2 bases; bases with no gene match: 13. The CDR3 region is CASSQIDMGLVRNEQFF. Here the CDR3 DNA reads TGCGCCAGCAGCCAAATTGACATGGGACTAGTACGGAATGAGCAGTTCTTC.

The chain joins TRBV5-1 to TRBJ2-2, with 11 positions matching TRBD2. V lost 0 bases, J lost 0 bases, and 10 bases stayed unmatched. The length of the CDR3 is 20 residues. Germline V lookup: CDR1 SGHRS, CDR2 YFSETQ. Here the CDR3 DNA reads TGCGCCAGCAGCTTGGTTCTAGCGGGGGGCAAGACCTCGAACACCGGGGAGCTGTTTTTT. Its translation is CASSLVLAGGKTSNTGELFF.

The chain joins TRBV6-2 or TRBV6-3 to TRBJ1-1; no clear D gene. The V end lost 0 bases, the J end lost 7 bases, and 30 bases lay between the germline ends. Germline V gene data show CDR1 as MNHEY and CDR2 as SVGEGT. The CDR3 length is 20 residues. The CDR3 sequence is CASSYSINPRGSIGRHEAFF. The DNA of the CDR3 is TGTGCCAGCAGTTACTCGATCAACCCTCGGGGATCGATCGGACGGCATGAAGCTTTCTTT.

The V call is TRBV4-1, the J call TRBJ2-7; D possibly uses TRBD1 or TRBD2 (6 bases each). This CDR3 spans 18 amino acids. Deletions cut 0 bases from V and 1 base from J, with 19 bases between. CDR1 and CDR2 (germline): MGHRA, YSYEKL. CDR3 sequence: CASSQEGGSLTMSYEQYF. The CDR3, as DNA: TGCGCCAGCAGCCAAGAGGGGGGCTCGCTTACTATGTCCTACGAGCAGTACTTC.

The rearrangement links TRBV9 to TRBJ2-3; 9 nucleotides line up with TRBD2. The CDR3 sequence is 16 residues long. Losses at the gene ends were 0 bases for V and 4 bases for J; bases not matched to a gene: 6. CDR1 is SGDLS, CDR2 YYNGEE, per germline. The CDR3 reads CASSVGPSGKSDTQYF. CDR3 nucleotide sequence: TGTGCCAGCAGCGTAGGTCCTAGCGGGAAGTCAGATACGCAGTATTTT. Full variable domain (remainder filled in from reference TRBV9 and TRBJ2-3): DSGVTQTPKHLITATGQRVTLRCSPRSGDLSVYWYQQSLDQGLQFLIQYYNGEERAKGNILERFSAQQFPDLHSELNLSSLELGDSALYFCASSVGPSGKSDTQYFGPGTRLTVL.

The rearrangement joins TRBV11-2 to TRBJ1-6; D ambiguous. CDR1 and CDR2 (germline): SGHAT, FQNNGV. The CDR3 has 13 amino acids. Trimming removed 7 bases from V and 5 bases from J, with 9 bases in between. CDR3 nucleotides: TGTGCCAGCACCCAGAAAAATAATTCACCCCTCCACTTT. Its protein is CASTQKNNSPLHF.

The V call is TRBV7-2, the J call TRBJ1-1, with D hard to call. CDR1 is SGHTA and CDR2 is FQGNSA in the germline V gene. V lost 1 base, J lost 8 bases, and 17 bases lay in between. The CDR3 is 15 residues long. The CDR3 reads CASSLGVGGITEAFF. The CDR3 nucleotides are TGTGCCAGCAGCTTAGGAGTGGGAGGAATAACAGAAGCTTTCTTT.

This clone was seen only a few times. This chain connects TRBV7-9 to TRBJ1-1, with D possibly TRBD1 on 5 matching bases. Looked up from germline, CDR1 is SEHNR and CDR2 is FQNEAQ (reference sequence). The V and J ends lost 4 bases and 0 bases respectively, with 18 bases between them. The CDR3 is 17 amino acids. CDR3 sequence reads: CASSSRGERGMNTEAFF. CDR3 DNA: TGTGCCAGCAGCTCCCGGGGGGAAAGGGGAATGAACACTGAAGCTTTCTTT.

The chain links TRBV19 to TRBJ2-5; 10 bases line up with TRBD1. V shed 5 bases, J shed 5 bases, and the junction held 8 bases outside the gene matches. The CDR3 is made up of 15 amino acids. Germline CDR1 is LNHDA and CDR2 is SQIVND (reference sequence). The CDR3 reads CASSSGTGAWETQYF. For the CDR3, the DNA is TGTGCCAGTAGTTCTGGGACAGGGGCATGGGAGACCCAGTACTTC.

The V gene is TRBV19, the J gene TRBJ1-1, with 9 bases matching TRBD1. Germline loops: CDR1 LNHDA, CDR2 SQIVND (reference sequence). V lost 6 bases, J lost 0 bases, and 5 bases stayed unmatched. The CDR3 has 15 amino acids. The CDR3 here is CASSGQGNMNTEAFF. The DNA of the CDR3 is TGTGCCAGTAGCGGACAGGGGAATATGAACACTGAAGCTTTCTTT.

This rearrangement joins TRBV4-3 to TRBJ2-3; the match to TRBD2 covers 8 bases. The germline V gene encodes CDR1 LGHNA and CDR2 YSLEER. The V gene end was trimmed by 1 base and the J gene end by 6 bases; junction bases not matched to a gene: 6. The CDR3 loop spans 15 amino acids. The CDR3 reads CASSQGGRGADTQYF. CDR3 nucleotides: TGCGCCAGCAGCCAAGGGGGGCGGGGGGCGGATACGCAGTATTTT.

This rearrangement joins TRBV10-1 to TRBJ2-7, with D unresolved. Trimming shortened V by 3 bases and J by 0 bases, and 6 bases separated the two germline ends. Looked up from germline, CDR1 is WNHNN and CDR2 is SYGVQD (reference sequence). The CDR3 covers 13 residues. Written as DNA, the CDR3 is TGCGCCAGCAGTGAAGGCAACTCCTACGAGCAGTACTTC. Translation gives CASSEGNSYEQYF.

This clone was seen a single time. The chain carries TRBV2 and TRBJ2-1, with D possibly matching TRBD2 (6 bases). Trimming removed 8 bases from V and 7 bases from J, with 6 bases in between. The germline gives CDR1 SNHLY, CDR2 FYNNEI. The CDR3 contains 10 residues. The DNA of the CDR3 is TGTGCCAGCGGGGGGAATGAGCAGTTCTTC. It yields the protein CASGGNEQFF.

The CDR3 sequence: CASSPSQASSGANVLTF. For the CDR3, the DNA is TGTGCCAGCTCACCGAGTCAGGCAAGCTCTGGGGCCAACGTCCTGACTTTC. This chain joins TRBV18 and TRBJ2-6; D is uncertain. Germline V gene data show CDR1 as KGHSH and CDR2 as LQKENI. This CDR3 is built from 17 residues. The V end was cut by 3 bases, the J end by 0 bases, with 12 bases between.

The chain uses TRBV15 and TRBJ1-1; D possibly corresponds to TRBD1 (5 bases). This CDR3 comprises 14 residues. Germline V gene sequence: CDR1 LNHNV, CDR2 YYDKDF (reference sequence). Trimming took off 1 base at V and 4 bases at J, with 10 bases between the two ends. The CDR3 DNA is TGTGCCACCAGCAGAGGGGGGTTGGGCACTGAAGCTTTCTTT. It yields the protein CATSRGGLGTEAFF.

The CDR3 DNA follows: TGTGCCAGCACCTCGCCTACTAGCGCACAAGAGACCCAGTACTTC. Protein: CASTSPTSAQETQYF. The chain couples TRBV6-4 to TRBJ2-5; 7 bases are shared with TRBD2. Unmatched junction bases numbered 10, after V lost 7 bases and J lost 2 bases. The CDR3 has 15 amino acids. The germline CDR1 and CDR2 sequences are MRHNA and SNTAGT.

This clone is a singleton in its sample. V and J are TRBV29-1 and TRBJ2-1; 9 bases align to TRBD1. The V segment lost 7 bases and the J segment 0 bases; nucleotides outside the gene matches: 10. The CDR3 totals 16 residues. The V gene's germline CDR1 is SQVTM and CDR2 ANQGSEA. The CDR3 DNA is TGCAGCGGGGGACAGGGCCCCGACAGCTCCTACAATGAGCAGTTCTTC. Amino acid sequence: CSGGQGPDSSYNEQFF.

J is TRBJ1-5 and V is TRBV19; D is unclear. Germline values: CDR1 LNHDA, CDR2 SQIVND (reference sequence). The V and J ends lost 2 bases and 1 base respectively, with 27 bases between them. The CDR3 is 21 residues long. The CDR3 is CASSIRRPAEFDIMSNQPQHF. The DNA of the CDR3 is TGTGCCAGTAGTATACGCCGACCGGCGGAGTTCGACATAATGAGCAATCAGCCCCAGCATTTT. Combining the CDR3 with reference TRBV19 and TRBJ1-5 gives the whole variable domain DGGITQSPKYLFRKEGQNVTLSCEQNLNHDAMYWYRQDPGQGLRLIYYSQIVNDFQKGDIAEGYSVSREKKESFPLTVTSAQKNPTAFYLCASSIRRPAEFDIMSNQPQHFGDGTRLSIL.

The chain links TRBV5-4 to TRBJ2-7, with D possibly matching TRBD1 (5 bases). Deletions cut 1 base from V and 3 bases from J, with 14 bases between. Looked up from germline, CDR1 is SGHNT and CDR2 is YYREEE (reference sequence). The CDR3 covers 15 residues. Here the CDR3 DNA reads TGTGCCAGCAGCTTGCCCGCTGGGGCGAACTACGAGCAGTACTTC. This sequence encodes CASSLPAGANYEQYF.